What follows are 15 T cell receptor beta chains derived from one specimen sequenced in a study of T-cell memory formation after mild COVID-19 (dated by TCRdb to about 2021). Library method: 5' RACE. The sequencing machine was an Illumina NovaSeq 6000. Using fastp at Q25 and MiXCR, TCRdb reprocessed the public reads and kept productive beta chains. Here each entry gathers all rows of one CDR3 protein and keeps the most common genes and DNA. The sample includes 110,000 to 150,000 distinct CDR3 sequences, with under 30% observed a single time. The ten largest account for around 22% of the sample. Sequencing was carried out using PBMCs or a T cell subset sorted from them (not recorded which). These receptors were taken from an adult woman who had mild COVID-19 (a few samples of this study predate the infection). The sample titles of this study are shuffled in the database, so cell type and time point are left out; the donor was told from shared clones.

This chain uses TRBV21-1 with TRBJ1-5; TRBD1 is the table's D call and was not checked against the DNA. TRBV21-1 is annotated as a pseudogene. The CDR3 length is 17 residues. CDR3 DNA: TGTGCCAGCAGCAAGTGGGACAGTGCATATAGCAATCAGCCCCAGCATTTT. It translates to CASSKWDSAYSNQPQHF.

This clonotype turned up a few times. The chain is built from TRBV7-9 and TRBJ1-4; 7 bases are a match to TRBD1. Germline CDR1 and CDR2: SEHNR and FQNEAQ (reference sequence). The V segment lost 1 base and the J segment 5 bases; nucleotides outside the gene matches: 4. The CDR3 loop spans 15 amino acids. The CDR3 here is CASSLVVRGNEKLFF. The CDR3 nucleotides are TGTGCCAGCAGCTTAGTAGTCAGGGGGAATGAAAAACTGTTTTTT.

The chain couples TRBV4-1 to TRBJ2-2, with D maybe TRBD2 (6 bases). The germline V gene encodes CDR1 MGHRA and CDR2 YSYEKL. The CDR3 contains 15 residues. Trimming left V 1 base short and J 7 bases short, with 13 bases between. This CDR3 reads CASSQGAWGDGELFF. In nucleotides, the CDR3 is TGCGCCAGCAGCCAAGGCGCTTGGGGGGACGGGGAGCTGTTTTTT.

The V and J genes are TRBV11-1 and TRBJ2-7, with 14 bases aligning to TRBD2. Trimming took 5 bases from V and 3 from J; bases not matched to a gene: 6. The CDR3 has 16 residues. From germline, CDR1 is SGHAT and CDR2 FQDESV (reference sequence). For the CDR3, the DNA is TGTGCCAGCAGCCAGGGACTAGCGGGAGCCCTCTACGAGCAGTACTTC. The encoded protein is CASSQGLAGALYEQYF.

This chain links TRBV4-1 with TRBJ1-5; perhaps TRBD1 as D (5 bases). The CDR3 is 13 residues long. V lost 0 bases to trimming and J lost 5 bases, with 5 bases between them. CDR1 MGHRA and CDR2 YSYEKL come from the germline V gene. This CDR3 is CASSQDRDQPQHF. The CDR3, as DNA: TGCGCCAGCAGCCAAGACAGGGATCAGCCCCAGCATTTT.

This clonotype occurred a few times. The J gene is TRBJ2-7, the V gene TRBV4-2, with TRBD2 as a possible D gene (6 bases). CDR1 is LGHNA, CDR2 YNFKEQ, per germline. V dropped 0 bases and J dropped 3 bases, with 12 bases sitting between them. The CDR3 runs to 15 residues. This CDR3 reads CASSQEWGRFYEQYF. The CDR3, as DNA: TGTGCCAGCAGCCAAGAATGGGGGAGGTTCTACGAGCAGTACTTC.

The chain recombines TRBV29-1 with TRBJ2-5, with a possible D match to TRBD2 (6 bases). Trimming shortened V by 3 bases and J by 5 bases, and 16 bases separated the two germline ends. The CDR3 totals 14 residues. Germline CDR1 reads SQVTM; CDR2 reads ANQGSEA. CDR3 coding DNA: TGCAGCGTTGAGGTGGGGACTCTGGGGGAGACCCAGTACTTC. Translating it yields CSVEVGTLGETQYF. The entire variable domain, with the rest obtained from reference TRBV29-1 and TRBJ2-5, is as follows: SAVISQKPSRDICQRGTSLTIQCQVDSQVTMMFWYRQQPGQSLTLIATANQGSEATYESGFVIDKFPISRPNLTFSTLTVSNMSPEDSSIYLCSVEVGTLGETQYFGPGTRLLVL.

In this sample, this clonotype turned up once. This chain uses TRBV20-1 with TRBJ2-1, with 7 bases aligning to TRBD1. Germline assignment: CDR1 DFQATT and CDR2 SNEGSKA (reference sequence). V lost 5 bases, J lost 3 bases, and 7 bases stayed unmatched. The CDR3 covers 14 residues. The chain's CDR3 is CSAEGQEDYNEQFF. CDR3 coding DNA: TGCAGTGCTGAAGGACAGGAAGACTACAATGAGCAGTTCTTC.

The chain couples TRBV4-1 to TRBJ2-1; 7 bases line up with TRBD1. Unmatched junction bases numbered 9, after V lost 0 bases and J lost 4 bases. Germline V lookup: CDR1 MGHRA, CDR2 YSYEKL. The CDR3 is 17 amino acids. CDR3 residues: CASSQEPRGGAYNEQFF. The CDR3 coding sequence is TGCGCCAGCAGCCAAGAGCCACGAGGGGGCGCGTACAATGAGCAGTTCTTC.

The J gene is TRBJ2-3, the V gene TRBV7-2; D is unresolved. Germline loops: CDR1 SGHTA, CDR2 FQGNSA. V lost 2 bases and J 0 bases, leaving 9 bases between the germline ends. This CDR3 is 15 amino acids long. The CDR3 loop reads CASSLLGFSTDTQYF. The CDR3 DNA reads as TGTGCCAGCAGCTTATTGGGATTTAGCACAGATACGCAGTATTTT.

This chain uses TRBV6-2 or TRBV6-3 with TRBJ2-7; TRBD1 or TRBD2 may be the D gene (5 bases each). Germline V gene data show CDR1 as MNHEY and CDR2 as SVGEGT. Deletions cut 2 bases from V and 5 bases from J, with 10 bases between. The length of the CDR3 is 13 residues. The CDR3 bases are TGTGCCAGCAGTTACCCAGGGACCCACGAGCAGTACTTC. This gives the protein CASSYPGTHEQYF.

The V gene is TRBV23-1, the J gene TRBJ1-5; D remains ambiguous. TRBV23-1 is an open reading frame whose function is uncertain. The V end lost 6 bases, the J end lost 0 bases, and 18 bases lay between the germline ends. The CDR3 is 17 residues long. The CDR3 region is CASSVIVSPYSNQPQHF. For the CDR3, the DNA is TGCGCCAGCAGCGTCATTGTGTCCCCGTATAGCAATCAGCCCCAGCATTTT.

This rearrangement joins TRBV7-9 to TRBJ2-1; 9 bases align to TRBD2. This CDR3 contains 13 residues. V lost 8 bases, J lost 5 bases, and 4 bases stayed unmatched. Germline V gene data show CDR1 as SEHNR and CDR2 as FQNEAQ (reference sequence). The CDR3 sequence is CASLGLAHNEQFF. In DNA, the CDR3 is TGTGCCAGCCTAGGACTAGCGCACAATGAGCAGTTCTTC.

The CDR3 is CASSYASGTDYEQYF. Here the CDR3 DNA reads TGTGCCAGCAGCTACGCGTCCGGGACAGACTACGAGCAGTACTTC. V and J are TRBV7-6 and TRBJ2-7; 7 bases align to TRBD1. The trim removed 4 bases at V and 3 bases at J, leaving 9 bases unmatched. The CDR3 loop spans 15 amino acids. CDR1 is SGHVS, CDR2 FNYEAQ, per germline.

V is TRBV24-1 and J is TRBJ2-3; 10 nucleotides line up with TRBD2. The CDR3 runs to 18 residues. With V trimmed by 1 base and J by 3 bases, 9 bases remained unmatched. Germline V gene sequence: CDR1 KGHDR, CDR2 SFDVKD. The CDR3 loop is CATSDFKREGQMTDTQYF. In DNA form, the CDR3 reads TGTGCCACCAGTGATTTCAAGCGGGAGGGCCAAATGACAGATACGCAGTATTTT.